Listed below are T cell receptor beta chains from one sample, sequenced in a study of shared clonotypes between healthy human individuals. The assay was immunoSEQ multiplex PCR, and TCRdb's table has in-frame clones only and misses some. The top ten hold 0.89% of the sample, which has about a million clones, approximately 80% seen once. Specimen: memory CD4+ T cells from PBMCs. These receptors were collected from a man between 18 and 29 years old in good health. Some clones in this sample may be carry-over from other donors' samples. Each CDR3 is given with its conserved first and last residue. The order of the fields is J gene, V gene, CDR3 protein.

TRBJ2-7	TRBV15	CATSGGLRQRSYEQYF
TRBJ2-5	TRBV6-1	CASRRRGGETQYF
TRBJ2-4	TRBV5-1	CASSPTSGSRNIQYF
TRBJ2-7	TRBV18	CASSLGQGAYYEQYF
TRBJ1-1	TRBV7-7	CASSQLENTEAFF
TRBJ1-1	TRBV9	CASSRDRVDTEAFF
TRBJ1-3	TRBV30	CAWSVLSVGNTIYF
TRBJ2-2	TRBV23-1	CASSRGQADTGELFF
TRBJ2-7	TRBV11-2	CASSLDMVSYEQYF
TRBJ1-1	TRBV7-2	CASSLLGRGRTEAFF
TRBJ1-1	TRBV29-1	CSVGPIPGQLYTEAFF
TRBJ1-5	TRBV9	CASSVTAENQPQHF
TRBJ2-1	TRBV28	CASSFPSAGAWNEQFF
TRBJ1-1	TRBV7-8	CASSPGGGHGSFF
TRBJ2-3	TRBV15	CATSRDPTGADTQYF
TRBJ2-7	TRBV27	CASSYRGTDYEQYF
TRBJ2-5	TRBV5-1	CASRESQETQYF
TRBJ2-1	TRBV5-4	CASSGTSGYNEQFF
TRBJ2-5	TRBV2	CASGSVGGETQYF
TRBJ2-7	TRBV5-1	CASSPGSTSSYEQYF
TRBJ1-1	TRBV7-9	CASSSQTGANTEAFF
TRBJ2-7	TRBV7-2	CASSPSGVPYEQYF
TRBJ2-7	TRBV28	CASSTRRSYEQYF
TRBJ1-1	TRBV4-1	CASSQDIWGNTEAFF
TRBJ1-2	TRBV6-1	CASRRTIAGSGYTF
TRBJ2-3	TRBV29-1	CSFYRLAGGPFTDTQYF
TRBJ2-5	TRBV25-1	CASREDRVGETQYF
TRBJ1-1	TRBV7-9	CASSFIPPGRENTEAFF
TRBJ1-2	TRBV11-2	CASSRPEGVGYTF
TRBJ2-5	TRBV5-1	CASSLGTGQETQYF
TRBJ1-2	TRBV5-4	CASSLDRGRYTF
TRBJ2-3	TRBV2	CASGRTGLTYTDTQYF
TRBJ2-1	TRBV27	CASRRAGGRDEQFF
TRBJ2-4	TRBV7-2	CASSLGGSKNIQYF
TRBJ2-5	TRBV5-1	CASSLFLAEKETQYF
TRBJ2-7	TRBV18	CASSPPQGIHEQYF
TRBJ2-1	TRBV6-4	CASSEQPYYNEQFF
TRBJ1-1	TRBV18	CASSPGTFMNTEAFF
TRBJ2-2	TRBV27	CASSWAPRAGELFF
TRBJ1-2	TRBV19	CASTVTARAGFYGYTF
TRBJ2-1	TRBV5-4	CASSLGTSGYNEQFF
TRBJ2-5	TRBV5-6	CASTPGPQETQYF
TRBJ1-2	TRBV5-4	CASRSGTENYGYTF
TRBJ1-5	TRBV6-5	CASSYGTGSNQPQHF
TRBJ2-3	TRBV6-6	CASSQGFFTQYF
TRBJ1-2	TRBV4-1	CASSQGDRDYGYTF
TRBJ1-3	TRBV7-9	CASSPRSTGRDTIYF
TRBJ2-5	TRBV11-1	CASSLDTFGKETQYF
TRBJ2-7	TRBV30	CAWSVPRVRREQYF
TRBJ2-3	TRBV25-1	CASSTEYGTDTQYF
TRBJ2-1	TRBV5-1	CASSLEGQGPGNVQFF
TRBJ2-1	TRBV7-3	CASSLGSASSYNEQFF
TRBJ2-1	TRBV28	CASSLLGEGQFF
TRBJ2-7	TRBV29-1	CSVESRRGEQYF
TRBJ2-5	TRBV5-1	CASSSSLAGETQYF